Below, one TCR beta chain is given with its context. The antigen is not known. This CDR3 is 18 amino acids long. Germline CDR1 reads MNHNS; CDR2 reads SASEGT. J lost 3 bases, V lost 3 bases, and 14 bases had no gene match. Construction of the TCRbeta library involved unique molecular identifiers. TCRdb passed the PCR reads through MiXCR, listing each CDR3 protein once. The data show under 400,000 distinct CDR3 sequences, over 20% seen once. This entry belongs to a study of T-cell reconstitution after alpha-beta-depleted transplantation in children. Overall study results and limits: In patients about two months after transplant, alpha-beta T cells reportedly arose from several hundred expanded graft clones.

This TCR was sampled from a male patient younger than 18 who had a stem cell transplant for acute lymphoblastic leukemia, so the T cells may come from the graft donor. The specimen comprised PBMCs, mostly from graft donor cells, sampled 180 days after TCRalphabeta/CD19-depleted stem cell transplant. The rearrangement links TRBV6-1 to TRBJ2-3, with TRBD2 matching 8 bases. CDR3 bases: TGTGCCAGCAGTGACCCCTGGCAAGCGGGAGACGAGACAGATACGCAGTATTTT. It translates to CASSDPWQAGDETDTQYF.